These 27 T cell receptor beta chains share one sample of origin, sequenced in a study of T cells in tuberculosis. The assay was immunoSEQ multiplex PCR, and TCRdb's table has in-frame clones only and misses some. In the table there are more than 70,000 clones, roughly 88% of which are singletons. Sorting used thawed, overnight-rested PBMC stained with anti-CD3, a viability dye and GMM-loaded CD1B tetramer. The lipid loaded on the CD1B tetramers was C32 glucose monomycolate from Rhodococcus equi. Sequencing input: CD1b-GMM tetramer-negative cells sorted from PBMCs. These receptors all come from an adult woman with latent tuberculosis.

The V and J genes are TRBV7-2 and TRBJ2-7; no clear D. Trimming removed 3 bases from V and 1 base from J, with 13 bases in between. CDR1 and CDR2 from the germline V gene are SGHTA and FQGNSA. The CDR3 consists of 15 residues. The CDR3 DNA sequence: TGTGCCAGCAGCTTGACACCCTTTAGGTCCTACGAGCAGTACGTC. Its translation: CASSLTPFRSYEQYV.

The rearrangement links TRBV5-1 to TRBJ2-4; D is perhaps TRBD1 (5 bases). V gave up 4 bases and J gave up 2 bases, with 13 bases separating them. This CDR3 region has 15 residues. The germline V gene encodes CDR1 SGHRS and CDR2 YFSETQ. This CDR3 reads CASSEGDATKNIQYF. DNA for the CDR3: TGCGCCAGCAGCGAAGGGGATGCGACCAAAAACATTCAGTACTTC.

This chain uses TRBV5-1 with TRBJ1-2, with 7 positions matching TRBD1. Trimming removed 2 bases from V and 11 bases from J; junction bases left unmatched: 6. Germline V lookup: CDR1 SGHRS, CDR2 YFSETQ. This CDR3 has 12 residues. The CDR3 region is CASSFTGDRYTF. The CDR3 DNA is TGCGCCAGCAGCTTCACAGGGGATAGGTACACCTTC.

The gene calls are TRBV7-2 and TRBJ2-7; a weak D match, TRBD1 (6 bases). With 6 bases removed from V and 3 bases from J, the gap between germline ends came to 18 bases. Germline V gene sequence: CDR1 SGHTA, CDR2 FQGNSA. The CDR3 runs to 15 residues. CDR3 DNA: TGTGCCAGCAGGCCCGGCCCAGGGGTGTACTACGAGCAGTACTTC. It translates to CASRPGPGVYYEQYF.

This chain joins TRBV5-1 and TRBJ1-6; D unresolved. The CDR3 totals 15 residues. Trimming left V 4 bases short and J 4 bases short, with 12 bases between. Germline CDR1 and CDR2: SGHRS and YFSETQ. The CDR3 DNA is TGCGCCAGCAGCCTGGGGAGTGAGTATAATTCACCCCTCCACTTT. Translated: CASSLGSEYNSPLHF.

This clone was observed once. The chain couples TRBV10-2 to TRBJ2-5; TRBD2 might be the D (6 bases). V was cut by 2 bases and J by 9 bases, with 25 bases left in between. Germline CDR1 is WSHSY and CDR2 is SAAADI. The CDR3 is made up of 17 amino acids. The CDR3 loop is CASSETGVSGVSRAQYF. CDR3 bases: TGCGCCAGCAGTGAGACTGGGGTTTCGGGGGTTTCAAGGGCCCAGTACTTC.

This clone was recorded once. The V and J genes are TRBV15 and TRBJ1-2; tentatively, D is TRBD1 (6 bases). The CDR3 extends over 13 amino acids. Deletions cut 0 bases from V and 6 bases from J, with 8 bases between. Germline V gene sequence: CDR1 LNHNV, CDR2 YYDKDF (reference sequence). The CDR3 spells CATSREGGDGYTF. CDR3 in DNA: TGTGCCACCAGCAGAGAAGGGGGGGATGGCTACACCTTC.

The J gene is TRBJ1-4, the V gene TRBV5-6; TRBD1 matches at 7 bases. CDR3 length: 16 residues. With V trimmed by 2 bases and J by 4 bases, 8 bases remained unmatched. CDR1 and CDR2 (germline): SGHDT, YYEEEE. CDR3 amino acids: CASSLNQGQRNEKLFF. The CDR3 DNA reads as TGTGCCAGCAGCTTAAACCAGGGACAGCGTAATGAAAAACTGTTTTTT.

The rearrangement links TRBV15 to TRBJ2-1; 7 bases match TRBD2. Trimming at V came to 0 bases and at J to 5 bases, leaving 1 base not matched to a gene. The CDR3 is 14 amino acids. Germline CDR1 and CDR2: LNHNV and YYDKDF (reference sequence). The CDR3 region has the DNA TGTGCCACCAGCAGAGACGGGGGGAACAATGAGCAGTTCTTC. Its translation is CATSRDGGNNEQFF.

The chain uses TRBV27 and TRBJ2-5, with D perhaps matching TRBD2 (5 bases). The CDR3 loop spans 14 amino acids. CDR1 is MNHEY, CDR2 SMNVEV, per germline (reference sequence). V was shortened by 1 base and J by 5 bases, with 11 bases between the two germline ends. The CDR3 DNA sequence: TGTGCCAGCAGTTTATGGAACAGAGGGGAGACCCAGTACTTC. This encodes CASSLWNRGETQYF.

The chain is built from TRBV7-9 and TRBJ1-1; 7 nucleotides match TRBD1. Germline lookup yields CDR1 SEHNR and CDR2 FQNEAQ (reference sequence). V gave up 5 bases and J gave up 4 bases; unmatched junction bases: 4. The CDR3 runs to 13 residues. The CDR3 DNA follows: TGTGCCAGCAGCCTAGGGGGCGGCACTGAAGCTTTCTTT. Translating it yields CASSLGGGTEAFF.

The J gene is TRBJ2-2, the V gene TRBV30; TRBD1 matches 7 bases. The CDR3 runs 14 residues. V lost 6 bases and J lost 1; bases outside the gene matches: 5. Per the germline V gene, CDR1 is GTSNPN and CDR2 is SVGIG (reference sequence). The CDR3 loop is CACPTGKNTGELFF. CDR3 coding DNA: TGTGCCTGTCCGACAGGGAAGAACACCGGGGAGCTGTTTTTT.

This clone was seen only once. This chain connects TRBV27 to TRBJ2-1; 10 positions agree with TRBD2. The CDR3 is 14 amino acids. The trim removed 5 bases at V and 10 bases at J, leaving 8 bases unmatched. CDR1 and CDR2 from the germline V gene are MNHEY and SMNVEV (reference sequence). CDR3: CASSKSGGAREQFF. As DNA, the CDR3 is TGTGCCAGCAGTAAAAGCGGGGGGGCACGCGAGCAGTTCTTC.

The V call is TRBV7-2, the J call TRBJ2-5; D possibly corresponds to TRBD2 (5 bases). Germline loops: CDR1 SGHTA, CDR2 FQGNSA. The germline V and J ends were trimmed by 2 bases and 5 bases, with 12 bases remaining between them. This CDR3 region has 14 residues. The CDR3 DNA reads TGTGCCAGCAGCTTACGAGGGCTCGGTGAGACCCAGTACTTC. Translation: CASSLRGLGETQYF.

This chain connects TRBV9 to TRBJ1-4; D is perhaps TRBD1 (5 bases). The CDR3 is 15 amino acids. CDR1 and CDR2 (germline): SGDLS, YYNGEE. Trimming took 2 bases from V and 3 from J, leaving 11 bases between them. CDR3: CASSVGGSANEKLFF. DNA for the CDR3: TGTGCCAGCAGCGTTGGGGGGTCGGCTAATGAAAAACTGTTTTTT.

This sequence joins TRBV6-6 and TRBJ1-1; D gene unclear. This CDR3 has 14 amino acids. The V gene's germline CDR1 is MNHNY and CDR2 SVGAGI (reference sequence). The germline V and J ends were trimmed by 0 bases and 5 bases, with 10 bases remaining between them. The CDR3 is CASSYSVDVTEAFF. For the CDR3, the DNA is TGTGCCAGCAGTTACTCAGTAGATGTTACTGAAGCTTTCTTT.

The chain employs TRBV6-1 and TRBJ2-3, with 8 bases fitting TRBD1. Germline V CDR1 and CDR2: MNHNS, SASEGT. The CDR3 runs 16 residues. V was clipped by 0 bases and J by 4 bases; unmatched bases: 6. The DNA of the CDR3 is TGTGCCAGCAGTGAAGCTGGAGCAGGGGGCGCAGATACGCAGTATTTT. Its protein product is CASSEAGAGGADTQYF.

V is TRBV5-1 and J is TRBJ1-4; TRBD1 matches at 9 bases. There are 14 residues in the CDR3. The germline gives CDR1 SGHRS, CDR2 YFSETQ. V gave up 4 bases and J gave up 8 bases; unmatched junction bases: 6. The CDR3 coding sequence is TGCGCCAGCAGCCTGACAGGGGGAAACGAAAAACTGTTTTTT. Its protein product is CASSLTGGNEKLFF.

The V and J genes are TRBV5-6 and TRBJ2-7; 10 nucleotides align to TRBD2. The CDR3 is 15 residues long. Per germline, CDR1 SGHDT and CDR2 YYEEEE. Trimming removed 0 bases from V and 4 bases from J; junction bases left unmatched: 4. In nucleotides, the CDR3 is TGTGCCAGCAGCTTGGGGACTAGCGGCCGTTACGAGCAGTACGTC. As protein: CASSLGTSGRYEQYV.

This chain connects TRBV13 to TRBJ2-7, with 14 bases aligning to TRBD2. V trimming: 6 bases; J trimming: 2 bases; junction bases outside the gene matches: 3. From germline, CDR1 is PRHDT and CDR2 FYEKMQ (reference sequence). The CDR3 totals 15 residues. CDR3 coding DNA: TGTGCCAGCAGACGGACTAGCGGGGGGCCCTACGAGCAGTACTTC. Its translation: CASRRTSGGPYEQYF. Full variable domain (remainder filled in from reference TRBV13 and TRBJ2-7): AAGVIQSPRHLIKEKRETATLKCYPIPRHDTVYWYQQGPGQDPQFLISFYEKMQSDKGSIPDRFSAQQFSDYHSELNMSSLELGDSALYFCASRRTSGGPYEQYFGPGTRLTVT.

The J gene is TRBJ2-2, the V gene TRBV14; 10 nucleotides agree with TRBD2. The CDR3 contains 16 residues. J lost 4 bases, V lost 10 bases, and 12 bases had no gene match. CDR1 is SGHDN, CDR2 FVKESK, per germline. DNA of the CDR3: TGTGCCACCACCGCTAGCGGGGGAACTACCACCGGGGAGCTGTTTTTT. Residues: CATTASGGTTTGELFF.

This sequence joins TRBV19 and TRBJ1-3; D unclear. Trimming took off 9 bases at V and 0 bases at J, with 9 bases between the two ends. The germline gives CDR1 LNHDA, CDR2 SQIVND (reference sequence). This CDR3 has 13 amino acids. The CDR3 DNA follows: TGTGCCAGCAGCACAGTCTCTGGAAACACCATATATTTT. Translating it yields CASSTVSGNTIYF.

This clone was seen a handful of times. This chain joins TRBV27 and TRBJ2-2, with no clear D. CDR3 length: 16 residues. Germline CDR1 is MNHEY and CDR2 is SMNVEV (reference sequence). Trimming left V 5 bases short and J 4 bases short, with 17 bases between. DNA for the CDR3: TGTGCCAGCAGTCGACTGACGGGTACCACCACCGGGGAGCTGTTTTTT. Translated: CASSRLTGTTTGELFF.

The genes are TRBV11-3 and TRBJ1-1; D remains unclear. The CDR3 totals 14 residues. V was clipped by 1 base and J by 4 bases, with 10 bases between them. Germline CDR1 is SGHNT and CDR2 is YENEEA. CDR3 bases: TGTGCCAGCAGCTTAGGGCCGGGAGCCACTGAAGCTTTCTTT. Protein sequence: CASSLGPGATEAFF.

The V call is TRBV10-2, the J call TRBJ2-7; 8 positions match TRBD1. This CDR3 has 14 residues. The germline V gene has CDR1 WSHSY and CDR2 SAAADI. The ends lost 5 bases at V and 3 bases at J; junction bases unmatched: 6. The CDR3 protein is CASSPGTGYYEQYF. The CDR3 bases are TGCGCCAGCAGTCCCGGGACAGGTTACTACGAGCAGTACTTC.

This rearrangement joins TRBV9 to TRBJ2-3; weak D call: TRBD1 (6 bases). The CDR3 consists of 16 residues. V lost 0 bases to trimming and J lost 1 base, with 12 bases between them. Germline CDR1 is SGDLS and CDR2 is YYNGEE. This chain's CDR3 is CASSVAAGVGTDTQYF. CDR3 sequence (DNA): TGTGCCAGCAGCGTAGCGGCAGGGGTTGGCACAGATACGCAGTATTTT.

The chain couples TRBV15 to TRBJ2-5, with D tentatively TRBD2 (5 bases). The DNA end is more similar to TRBJ2-7, so the J call may be wrong. The CDR3 is 16 amino acids. CDR1 is LNHNV, CDR2 YYDKDF, per germline (reference sequence). The CDR3 region is CATSRDHGPGNHEQYF. In nucleotides, the CDR3 is TGTGCCACCAGCAGAGATCACGGGCCCGGGAACCACGAGCAGTACTTC.